Sequencing of this T cell receptor (beta chain) was carried out in a study of cytomegalovirus exposure and HLA in healthy donors. TCRdb's copy holds only in-frame clones and misses some; the assay was immunoSEQ multiplex PCR. The table includes over 200,000 clones, approximately 80% detected once. The CDR3 contains 14 residues. Trimming removed 5 bases from V and 4 bases from J, with 14 bases in between. CDR1 is MNHEY, CDR2 SMNVEV, per germline (reference sequence). Sample: PBMCs. This sequence was found in a woman aged 25 to 39 in good health and CMV-seropositive. The chain employs TRBV27 and TRBJ1-2, with D tentatively TRBD1 (5 bases). In DNA form, the CDR3 reads TGTGCCAGCAGTCCGGGGCCGGGGCTCTATGGCTACACCTTC. Translating gives CASSPGPGLYGYTF.